The T cell receptor (beta chain) under discussion was sequenced for a study of T cell changes during pregnancy in multiple sclerosis (dated by TCRdb to about 2019). Describing the broader study: In women with multiple sclerosis, the researchers looked at how the T cell repertoire shifted as pregnancy progressed.

Preparation of the library involved the immunoSEQ multiplex PCR assay. Sourced from immuneACCESS, this table was stored by TCRdb with only in-frame sequences that have V and J called. A share of the clones is absent; for the studies checked, an unresolved V gene accounts for under half, and the remainder has no known explanation. This sample holds roughly 57,000 clones; roughly 94% were observed only once. The biggest ten clones account for under 3% of the sample. Between the V and J ends, shortened by 2 bases and 2 bases respectively, the junction contains 4 bases. From cysteine to phenylalanine, the CDR3 is 13 amino acids long. CDR3 DNA only is kept here, 39 bases in frame from base 1. For CDR1 and CDR2, the germline V gene lists MNHEY and SVGAGI. In regard to this clone: Its antigen specificity is not known. No quality values exist for individual bases; no much larger clone is one base distant.

The chain employs TRBV6-5 and TRBJ1-5; a confident D gene designation cannot be given. The source material was CD8+ T cells from peripheral blood mononuclear cells, sampled after pregnancy. This TCR came from a female donor with multiple sclerosis, enrolled in a pregnancy study. The DNA sequence is given as TGTGCCAGCAGTTACCAGGGCAATCAGCCCCAGCATTTT. This sequence encodes CASSYQGNQPQHF.